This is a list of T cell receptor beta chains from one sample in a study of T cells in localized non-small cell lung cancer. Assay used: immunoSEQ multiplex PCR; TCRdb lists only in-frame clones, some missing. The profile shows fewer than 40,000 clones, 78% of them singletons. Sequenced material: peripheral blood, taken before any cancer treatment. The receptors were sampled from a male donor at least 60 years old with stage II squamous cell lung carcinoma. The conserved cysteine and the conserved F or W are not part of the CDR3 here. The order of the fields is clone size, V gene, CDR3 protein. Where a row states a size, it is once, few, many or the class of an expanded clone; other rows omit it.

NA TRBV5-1 ASSLGAPNTEAF
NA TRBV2 ASSLLETQY
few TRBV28 ASKWAGGEKLF
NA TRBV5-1 ASSTWPGQGYEQY
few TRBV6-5 ASKTGESNQPQH
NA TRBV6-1 ASSEASGDRGFNYGYT
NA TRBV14 ASSRRTPGQGNYGYT
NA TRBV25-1 ATETSVVGGETQY
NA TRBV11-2 ASSPWSAAYNEQF
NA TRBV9 ASSQLGGETQY
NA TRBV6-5 ASSYEAGGSEAF
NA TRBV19 ASKPAERYEQY
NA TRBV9 ASSVELQGAKNIQY
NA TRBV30 ALTPGTGNYGYT
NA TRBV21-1 ASSKAQGPGNTEAF
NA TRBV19 ASSIRQGGDYEQY
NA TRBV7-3 ASSSTVSGNNEQF
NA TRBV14 ASSPYTDTQY
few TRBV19 ASTKGDPPYNEQF
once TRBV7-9 ASSFDRPTKNTQY
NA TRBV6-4 ARDGTGFYEQY
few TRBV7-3 ASRPPENTGELF